This T cell receptor beta chain was identified in a study of T cells after yellow fever vaccination. Across the whole study: Researchers used SMART-Seq v4 Ultra Low Input to prepare fractions that had low cell numbers.

Universal primer sites and UMIs were introduced during 5'RACE template-switching synthesis of TCR cDNA. Using its own MiXCR run on the 5' RACE reads, TCRdb lists one record per CDR3 protein. The repertoire holds some 200,000 distinct CDR3 sequences, with 3% to 3.5% as singletons. This clonotype was seen at least ten times. V was clipped by 4 bases and J by 3 bases, with 19 bases between them. This CDR3 spans 16 amino acids. Germline values: CDR1 SGHRS, CDR2 YFSETQ. The sample was CD4+ T cells sorted from PBMCs, taken 10 days after the yellow fever booster vaccination. The chain couples TRBV5-1 to TRBJ1-1, with D possibly being TRBD1 (5 bases). The TCR was taken from a man aged 18 to 30 who received the YFV17D yellow fever vaccine. The CDR3 region is CASSPWGDRVHTEAFF. The CDR3 region has the DNA TGCGCCAGCAGCCCTTGGGGGGACCGGGTACACACTGAAGCTTTCTTT.